This TCR beta chain appears in the sequencing data of a study of blood T cell repertoires in COVID-19. Study summary: Acute and convalescent COVID-19 samples came from the United States, Italy and Spain. Nucleic acid was either cDNA or gDNA, and it came from T cells, B-cell-depleted T cells, or PBMCs.

The ends were cut back, 5 bases at V and 3 bases at J, with 12 bases in the middle. Germline V gene lookup returns CDR1 SGHDT and CDR2 YYEEEE. CDR3 length equals 14 residues. Seattle's cohort entered during active infection and was followed longitudinally. Authors' analysis steps: It was from reference gene primer amplification that nucleated cell counts were estimated. TCRdb keeps only in-frame clones here, not all; method: immunoSEQ multiplex PCR. The DNA was the basis for D and trimming; V, J and clone size are from that table. There are about 130,000 clones in the sample; 80% to 95% occur only once, and around 1.9% lies in the top ten.

The sequenced sample was peripheral blood. V usage is TRBV5-6 and J usage is TRBJ1-3; D gene unclear. The clonotype was recovered from a man over 45 with COVID-19, enrolled during active disease. The CDR3 loop reads CASSYNSGGNTIYF. CDR3 sequence (DNA): TGTGCCAGCAGTTATAACTCGGGTGGAAACACCATATATTTT.